This entry describes one T cell receptor beta chain. The antigen remains undetermined. All gene names here are mouse names. The read ends 1 residue before the CDR3 terminus; that terminus is restored from the germline J gene. The time point: mouse harvest day 7 after allogeneic transplant. Tail vein injection delivered 10^7 T-cell-depleted bone marrow cells and 10^6 splenic CD5+ T cells. The CDR3 sequence is 18 residues long. Germline assignment: CDR1 LGHNA and CDR2 YNLKQL (reference sequence). The junction had 6 bases not matched to a gene; V was cut back by 0 bases and J by 0 bases. The entry originates in a study of tissue T cells after allogeneic stem cell transplantation. Whole-study findings and limits: Anatomically similar tissues had similar TCR repertoires within each patient. In patients and mice, blood and spleen missed much of tissue repertoire. Shared clones across patients were few; motif clustering revealed tissue-specific shared signatures.

Some clones are missing from TCRdb's copy, which holds only in-frame ones; the method was immunoSEQ multiplex PCR. The sample has about 2,200 clones, approximately 64% seen once. The sample taken for sequencing was spleen. V usage is TRBV5 and J usage is TRBJ2-5; 10 nucleotides line up with TRBD2. The receptor's source is a female BALB/c mouse given C57BL/6 T cells with graft-versus-host disease after an allogeneic hematopoietic cell transplant. The CDR3 DNA, read in part, is TGTGCCAGCAGCCAAGACAGGACTGGGGGTTTTAACCAAGACACCCAGTAC. Amino acid sequence: CASSQDRTGGFNQDTQY. The whole CDR3 protein is CASSQDRTGGFNQDTQYF.